The TCR beta chain described here comes from a study of CD8+ T cells in alopecia areata. Study-wide context: A regimen of oral tofacitinib, 5 to 10 mg twice daily, was given to treated patients.

Germline loops: CDR1 MNHEY, CDR2 SMNVEV (reference sequence). This CDR3 has 17 residues. The V end was cut by 7 bases, the J end by 5 bases, with 23 bases between. This sample's treatment: oral pan-JAK inhibitor, 5-10 mg twice daily. This clone came up once. Its antigen is not identified. Overall study findings and caveats: Sequences from scalp samples also cover resident alphabeta T cells of normal skin. Scalp clonality and expanded CD8+ clones among the top 100 fell significantly with tofacitinib. For lesional scalp, especially alopecia totalis/universalis, clonality was higher than in normal scalp.

cDNA serving as the sequencing template came from extracted, reverse transcribed RNA. The protocol was immunoSEQ multiplex PCR, while the TCRdb copy is restricted to in-frame clones and leaves out a portion. This table has roughly 180,000 clones, roughly 46% appearing once. The sequencing here drew on CD8+ T cells sorted from blood, taken around week 52, from a patient treated with tofacitinib. This chain links TRBV27 with TRBJ2-2; D is unresolved. The source of this sequence is a human donor with alopecia areata. CDR3 region: CASTLKGMLGWTGELFF. The CDR3 DNA is TGTGCCAGCACCCTGAAGGGAATGCTCGGTTGGACCGGGGAGCTGTTTTTT.